Below, 30 T cell receptor beta chains from the same sample are listed, as sequenced in a study of cytomegalovirus exposure and HLA in healthy donors. Primers: 60 Vbeta forward and 13 Jbeta reverse. Data came from immunoSEQ multiplex PCR; TCRdb stores just in-frame clones and leaves some out. The sample has 150,000 to 200,000 clones; approximately 86% are singletons. The sample consisted of PBMCs. These receptors all come from a woman between 18 and 30 years old in good health and CMV-seronegative.

J is TRBJ2-1 and V is TRBV5-1; 13 nucleotides match TRBD2. The trim removed 2 bases at V and 4 bases at J, leaving 15 bases unmatched. Looked up from germline, CDR1 is SGHRS and CDR2 is YFSETQ. This CDR3 contains 20 residues. CDR3 residues: CASSFSPWTSGSAGYNEQFF. CDR3 bases: TGCGCCAGCAGCTTTAGTCCTTGGACTAGCGGGAGCGCCGGGTACAATGAGCAGTTCTTC.

V usage is TRBV6-6 and J usage is TRBJ2-5; perhaps TRBD2 as D (5 bases). The V end lost 6 bases, the J end lost 6 bases, and 17 bases lay between the germline ends. Germline assignment: CDR1 MNHNY and CDR2 SVGAGI (reference sequence). CDR3 length equals 14 residues. CDR3 sequence: CASRRTRDAKTQYF. The DNA of the CDR3 is TGTGCCAGCAGAAGAACACGGGATGCGAAGACCCAGTACTTC.

The chain has TRBV19 and TRBJ2-1; 7 positions match TRBD2. The CDR3 consists of 14 residues. V shed 5 bases, J shed 3 bases, and the junction held 4 bases outside the gene matches. Germline V gene lookup returns CDR1 LNHDA and CDR2 SQIVND (reference sequence). The CDR3 DNA is TGTGCCAGTAGTCCTCTAGCGGACTACAATGAGCAGTTCTTC. This encodes CASSPLADYNEQFF.

The chain employs TRBV7-2 and TRBJ2-3; possible D gene TRBD1, 7 bases. V was trimmed by 5 bases and J by 4 bases, leaving 10 bases between them. The CDR3 totals 13 residues. Germline CDR1 SGHTA, CDR2 FQGNSA. Here the CDR3 reads CASSPGGPDTQYF. CDR3 sequence (DNA): TGTGCCAGCAGCCCAGGGGGGCCAGATACGCAGTATTTT.

The chain is built from TRBV5-1 and TRBJ2-7, with D perhaps matching TRBD2 (5 bases). Per germline, CDR1 SGHRS and CDR2 YFSETQ. V gave up 0 bases and J gave up 7 bases, with 17 bases separating them. This CDR3 has 15 amino acids. The CDR3 reads CASSLGEWESSEQYF. The CDR3 DNA follows: TGCGCCAGCAGCTTGGGAGAGTGGGAGTCGAGTGAGCAGTACTTC.

The chain links TRBV10-2 to TRBJ1-2, with D maybe TRBD1 (6 bases). Per the germline V gene, CDR1 is WSHSY and CDR2 is SAAADI. The CDR3 is 17 amino acids. Trimming took 5 bases from V and 4 from J, leaving 23 bases between them. CDR3 DNA sequence: TGCGCCAGCAGTCCCCTCCTGGACAGCTCATCCCTCTATGGCTACACCTTC. Encoded protein: CASSPLLDSSSLYGYTF.

The chain has TRBV5-4 and TRBJ1-2; 7 bases are a match to TRBD1. The CDR3 is 13 residues long. The V gene end was trimmed by 4 bases and the J gene end by 8 bases; junction bases not matched to a gene: 8. The germline CDR1 and CDR2 sequences are SGHNT and YYREEE (reference sequence). CDR3 region: CASSRQGDAGYTF. The CDR3 bases are TGTGCCAGCAGCCGACAGGGAGATGCAGGCTACACCTTC.

The chain couples TRBV23-1 to TRBJ1-5; D uncertain. TRBV23-1 is annotated as an ORF whose role is uncertain. The CDR3 runs to 11 residues. Trimming removed 7 bases from V and 8 bases from J, with 9 bases in between. CDR3 in amino acids: CASTSGKPQHF. The CDR3 DNA reads TGCGCCAGCACTTCAGGAAAGCCCCAGCATTTT.

In this sample, this clone turned up once. This sequence joins TRBV27 and TRBJ2-6; 9 positions match TRBD2. This CDR3 contains 17 residues. Trimming took 1 base from V and 4 from J; bases not matched to a gene: 5. Germline V CDR1 and CDR2: MNHEY, SMNVEV (reference sequence). As DNA, the CDR3 is TGTGCCAGCAGTTTATTGGGACTAGCCTCGGGGGCCAACGTCCTGACTTTC. Its protein is CASSLLGLASGANVLTF.

The rearrangement uses TRBV4-2 and TRBJ1-2; TRBD1 matches at 12 bases. Germline CDR1 and CDR2: LGHNA and YNFKEQ. The length of the CDR3 is 18 residues. Trimming took 1 base from V and 7 from J; bases not matched to a gene: 13. The CDR3 spells CASSQGGGTGGVLGGYTF. CDR3 in DNA: TGTGCCAGCAGCCAAGGGGGAGGGACAGGGGGCGTTTTGGGTGGCTACACCTTC.

The CDR3 protein is CASSTTSGSGADTQYF. In DNA, the CDR3 is TGTGCCAGCAGCACAACTAGCGGGAGTGGGGCTGATACGCAGTATTTT. The V gene is TRBV7-3, the J gene TRBJ2-3, with 11 positions matching TRBD2. CDR3 length equals 16 residues. J gave up 6 bases and V 5 bases, and 10 bases lay outside the gene matches. Germline CDR1 and CDR2: SGHTA and FQGTGA.

The chain combines TRBV27 with TRBJ1-2, with a possible D match to TRBD1 (5 bases). CDR3 length: 15 amino acids. Trimming took 6 bases from V and 4 from J, leaving 18 bases between them. CDR1 and CDR2 from the germline V gene are MNHEY and SMNVEV (reference sequence). The CDR3 loop reads CASRPVWGSFYGYTF. CDR3 nucleotide sequence: TGTGCCAGCAGGCCGGTCTGGGGCTCCTTCTATGGCTACACCTTC.

The chain carries TRBV28 and TRBJ2-7, with D possibly being TRBD1 (5 bases). CDR3 size: 13 residues. Germline V gene data show CDR1 as MDHEN and CDR2 as SYDVKM. V was cut by 3 bases and J by 5 bases, with 11 bases left in between. The DNA of the CDR3 is TGTGCCAGCAGTTTCCAGGGTTTCGACGAGCAGTACTTC. Translating gives CASSFQGFDEQYF.

The chain carries TRBV6-1 and TRBJ1-2; weak D call: TRBD1 (5 bases). The germline gives CDR1 MNHNS, CDR2 SASEGT. V gave up 1 base and J gave up 8 bases, with 11 bases separating them. This CDR3 is built from 13 residues. The CDR3 region is CASSEVGRGGYTF. The CDR3, as DNA: TGTGCCAGCAGTGAAGTGGGCCGGGGGGGCTACACCTTC.

This clone was counted once. V usage is TRBV6-5 and J usage is TRBJ1-1; TRBD1 matches at 10 bases. The CDR3 loop spans 16 amino acids. J lost 7 bases, V lost 4 bases, and 12 bases had no gene match. The germline CDR1 and CDR2 sequences are MNHEY and SVGAGI. CDR3 in amino acids: CASSSYSGTGEDEAFF. The CDR3 DNA sequence: TGTGCCAGCAGTTCCTATTCTGGGACAGGGGAAGATGAAGCTTTCTTT.

J is TRBJ2-7 and V is TRBV27; 9 nucleotides match TRBD1. The CDR3 loop spans 14 amino acids. J gave up 3 bases and V 6 bases, and 6 bases lay outside the gene matches. Germline CDR1 reads MNHEY; CDR2 reads SMNVEV (reference sequence). The CDR3 bases are TGTGCCAGCAGCTGGGACAGGGTGAACTACGAGCAGTACTTC. Its translation is CASSWDRVNYEQYF.

The chain has TRBV5-5 and TRBJ1-4, with TRBD1 matching 9 bases. Germline CDR1 reads SGHKS; CDR2 reads YYEKEE (reference sequence). The J segment lost 5 bases and the V segment lost 3 bases, leaving 5 bases of the junction unmatched. This CDR3 region has 15 residues. In nucleotides, the CDR3 is TGTGCCAGCAGCTCGGCAGACAGGGGGAATGAAAAACTGTTTTTT. Its protein product is CASSSADRGNEKLFF. Together with reference TRBV5-5 and TRBJ1-4, the CDR3 gives the full variable domain: DAGVTQSPTHLIKTRGQQVTLRCSPISGHKSVSWYQQVLGQGPQFIFQYYEKEERGRGNFPDRFSARQFPNYSSELNVNALLLGDSALYLCASSSADRGNEKLFFGSGTQLSVL.

Remarks on this clone: Additional DNA sequences in this sample encode the identical CDR3. The genes are TRBV5-1 and TRBJ2-5; D gene unclear. Germline V gene lookup returns CDR1 SGHRS and CDR2 YFSETQ. This CDR3 region has 12 residues. Trimming took off 0 bases at V and 4 bases at J, with 4 bases between the two ends. CDR3 sequence (DNA): TGCGCCAGCAGCTTGGCTCGAGAGACCCAGTACTTC. This sequence encodes CASSLARETQYF. Supplemented by reference TRBV5-1 and TRBJ2-5, the full variable domain reads KAGVTQTPRYLIKTRGQQVTLSCSPISGHRSVSWYQQTPGQGLQFLFEYFSETQRNKGNFPGRFSGRQFSNSRSEMNVSTLELGDSALYLCASSLARETQYFGPGTRLLVL.

The genes are TRBV2 and TRBJ2-7; no reliable D call. This CDR3 region has 12 residues. Germline V gives CDR1 SNHLY, CDR2 FYNNEI. Trimming took off 10 bases at V and 0 bases at J, with 10 bases between the two ends. For the CDR3, the DNA is TGTGCCAACTCCGTGAGCTCCTACGAGCAGTACTTC. Translated, it gives CANSVSSYEQYF.

The chain carries TRBV4-1 and TRBJ2-7; the D is unclear. The CDR3 consists of 14 residues. Trimming took 0 bases from V and 2 from J, leaving 8 bases between them. Looked up from germline, CDR1 is MGHRA and CDR2 is YSYEKL. The CDR3 spells CASSQDSPAYEQYF. DNA of the CDR3: TGCGCCAGCAGCCAAGATTCCCCAGCCTACGAGCAGTACTTC.

The chain is built from TRBV28 and TRBJ1-2; 8 bases agree with TRBD1. The CDR3 is 15 amino acids. Germline V lookup: CDR1 MDHEN, CDR2 SYDVKM. After removal of 6 bases from V and 7 bases from J, the junction contained 13 bases not matched to a gene. The CDR3 is CASSPTLDRGVGYTF. CDR3 nucleotide sequence: TGTGCCAGCAGCCCCACACTTGACAGGGGAGTTGGCTACACCTTC.

The genes are TRBV4-1 and TRBJ2-7; unclear D gene. The CDR3 contains 12 residues. The germline CDR1 and CDR2 sequences are MGHRA and YSYEKL. V lost 1 base, J lost 5 bases, and 6 bases lay in between. The CDR3 DNA sequence: TGCGCCAGCAGCCAAGGAGTGGACGAGCAGTACTTC. It encodes CASSQGVDEQYF.

J is TRBJ1-2 and V is TRBV19; TRBD1 matches at 9 bases. Germline-derived CDR1 and CDR2 are LNHDA and SQIVND (reference sequence). After removal of 5 bases from V and 7 bases from J, the junction contained 5 bases not matched to a gene. The CDR3 runs 13 residues. CDR3 region: CASSYRGQGGYTF. Here the CDR3 DNA reads TGTGCCAGTAGTTACAGGGGGCAGGGTGGCTACACCTTC.

This clone was recorded once. The chain carries TRBV7-9 and TRBJ1-4; 10 bases are shared with TRBD1. Trimming cost V 1 base and J 7 bases; bases outside gene matches: 3. This CDR3 contains 15 residues. Germline V CDR1 and CDR2: SEHNR, FQNEAQ (reference sequence). The CDR3 here is CASSLEWDRGEKLFF. The CDR3 nucleotides read TGTGCCAGCAGCTTAGAGTGGGACAGGGGTGAAAAACTGTTTTTT.

This chain links TRBV28 with TRBJ2-5; D remains unclear. CDR3 size: 13 residues. Trimming pared 3 bases from V and 2 bases from J, leaving 7 bases between. Looked up from germline, CDR1 is MDHEN and CDR2 is SYDVKM. The CDR3 nucleotides are TGTGCCAGCAGTTTCACAGCTCAAGAGACCCAGTACTTC. Protein sequence: CASSFTAQETQYF.

The rearrangement links TRBV7-9 to TRBJ1-1; maybe TRBD1 (5 bases). V lost 3 bases and J 4 bases, leaving 15 bases between the germline ends. Germline values: CDR1 SEHNR, CDR2 FQNEAQ (reference sequence). The CDR3 length is 15 residues. CDR3 region: CASSLGGGTGTEAFF. CDR3 nucleotide sequence: TGTGCCAGCAGCTTGGGGGGGGGTACGGGCACTGAAGCTTTCTTT.

The genes are TRBV6-5 and TRBJ2-4, with no clear D. This CDR3 contains 16 residues. The V gene's germline CDR1 is MNHEY and CDR2 SVGAGI. V lost 0 bases to trimming and J lost 2 bases, with 11 bases between them. CDR3 in DNA: TGTGCCAGCAGTTACTCGATCATGGCAACCAAAAACATTCAGTACTTC. This codes for CASSYSIMATKNIQYF.

The CDR3 loop is CASSLEGALVYNEQFF. In DNA, the CDR3 is TGTGCCAGCAGCTTAGAGGGAGCTCTCGTTTACAATGAGCAGTTCTTC. This sequence joins TRBV7-3 and TRBJ2-1, with a weak D call TRBD2 (5 bases). The germline V gene has CDR1 SGHTA and CDR2 FQGTGA. CDR3 length: 16 residues. Trimming took off 2 bases at V and 4 bases at J, with 15 bases between the two ends.

The gene calls are TRBV7-9 and TRBJ2-4; the match to TRBD2 covers 7 bases. V lost 5 bases and J lost 12; bases outside the gene matches: 19. This CDR3 spans 16 amino acids. CDR1 is SEHNR, CDR2 FQNEAQ, per germline (reference sequence). CDR3 in DNA: TGTGCCAGCAGCGCCCTAAAACGGGAGGCTCGGACGAGTCAGTACTTC. The encoded protein is CASSALKREARTSQYF.

V and J are TRBV7-3 and TRBJ2-1, with TRBD1 as a possible D gene (6 bases). Trimming pared 3 bases from V and 5 bases from J, leaving 17 bases between. Looked up from germline, CDR1 is SGHTA and CDR2 is FQGTGA. The CDR3 length is 16 residues. The CDR3 loop reads CASSLSSRGDNNEQFF. Here the CDR3 DNA reads TGTGCCAGCAGCTTGTCCTCCAGGGGAGATAACAATGAGCAGTTCTTC.